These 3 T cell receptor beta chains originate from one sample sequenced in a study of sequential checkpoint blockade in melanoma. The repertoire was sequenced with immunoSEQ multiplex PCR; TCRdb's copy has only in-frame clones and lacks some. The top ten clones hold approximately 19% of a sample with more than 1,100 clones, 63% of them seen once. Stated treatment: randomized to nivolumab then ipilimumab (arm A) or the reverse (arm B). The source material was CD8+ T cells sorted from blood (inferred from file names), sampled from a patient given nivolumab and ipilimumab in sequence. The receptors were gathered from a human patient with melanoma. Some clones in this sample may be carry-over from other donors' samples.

CDR3 amino acids: CASSLTGGVQETQYF. CDR3 coding DNA: TGTGCCAGCAGCTTAACGGGCGGGGTTCAAGAGACCCAGTACTTC. The gene calls are TRBV7-3 and TRBJ2-5; possibly TRBD2 for D (6 bases). CDR1 and CDR2 (germline): SGHTA, FQGTGA. The CDR3 runs to 15 residues. The V gene lost 0 bases and the J gene lost 2 bases, with 10 bases spanning the gap.

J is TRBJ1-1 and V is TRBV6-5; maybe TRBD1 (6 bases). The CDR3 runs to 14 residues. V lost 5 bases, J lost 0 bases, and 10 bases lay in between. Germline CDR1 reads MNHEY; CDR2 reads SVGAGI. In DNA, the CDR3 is TGTGCCAGCAGTCCCGACAGGCTGAACACTGAAGCTTTCTTT. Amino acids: CASSPDRLNTEAFF.

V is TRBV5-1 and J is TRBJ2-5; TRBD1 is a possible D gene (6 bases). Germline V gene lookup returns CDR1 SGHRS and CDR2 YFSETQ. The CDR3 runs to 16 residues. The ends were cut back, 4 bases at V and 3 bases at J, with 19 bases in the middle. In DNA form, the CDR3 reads TGCGCCAGCAGCCCCAGACAGGTGTGGGAGAAAGAGACCCAGTACTTC. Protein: CASSPRQVWEKETQYF.